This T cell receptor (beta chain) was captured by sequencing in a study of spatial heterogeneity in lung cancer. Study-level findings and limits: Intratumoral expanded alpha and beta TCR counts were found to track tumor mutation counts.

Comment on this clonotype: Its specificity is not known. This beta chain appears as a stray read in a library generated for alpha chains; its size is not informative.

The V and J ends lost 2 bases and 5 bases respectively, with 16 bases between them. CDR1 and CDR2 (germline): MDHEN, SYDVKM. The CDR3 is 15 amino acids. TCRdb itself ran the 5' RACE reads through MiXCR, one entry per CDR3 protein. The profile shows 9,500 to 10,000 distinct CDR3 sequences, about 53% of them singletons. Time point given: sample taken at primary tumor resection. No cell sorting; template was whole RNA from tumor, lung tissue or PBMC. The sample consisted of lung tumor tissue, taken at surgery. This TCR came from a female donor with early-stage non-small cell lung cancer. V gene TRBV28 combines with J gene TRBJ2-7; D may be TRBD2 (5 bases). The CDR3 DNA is TGTGCCAGCAGTTTAATGCGGGTTCCAGCCCACGAGCAGTACTTC. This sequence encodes CASSLMRVPAHEQYF.